What follows are 5 T cell receptor beta chains derived from one specimen sequenced in a study of blood T cell repertoires in COVID-19. Clones were sequenced by immunoSEQ multiplex PCR, and TCRdb holds only the in-frame ones, with some missing. The table shows roughly 190,000 clones, with about 85% occurring only once. Specimen: peripheral blood. The source is a woman aged 60-75 years with acute or convalescent COVID-19.

The gene calls are TRBV9 and TRBJ2-2, with 9 bases that match TRBD2. In germline, CDR1 is SGDLS, CDR2 YYNGEE. This CDR3 has 15 residues. With 4 bases clipped from V and 2 bases from J, the junction kept 3 bases outside the gene matches. The CDR3: CASSRLAENTGELFF. CDR3 nucleotide sequence: TGTGCCAGCAGCAGACTAGCGGAAAACACCGGGGAGCTGTTTTTT.

This clone occurred a few times. The rearrangement joins TRBV27 to TRBJ2-7; 11 bases are a match to TRBD2. The CDR3 is 16 residues long. Germline-derived CDR1 and CDR2 are MNHEY and SMNVEV (reference sequence). V shed 7 bases and J 3 bases; nucleotides not matched to a gene: 11. The CDR3 DNA sequence: TGTGCCAGCACCTCACTTACCGGGACTAGCGGCTACGAGCAGTACTTC. Encoded protein: CASTSLTGTSGYEQYF.

This sequence joins TRBV5-1 and TRBJ2-1, with D unresolved. The germline V gene has CDR1 SGHRS and CDR2 YFSETQ. The V gene lost 0 bases and the J gene lost 6 bases, with 13 bases spanning the gap. The CDR3 runs to 15 residues. The CDR3 DNA reads as TGCGCCAGCAGCTTGGGTGAGTTAAGTATCAATGAGCAGTTCTTC. It yields the protein CASSLGELSINEQFF.

In its sample, this clone was seen once. The J gene is TRBJ1-1, the V gene TRBV7-9; possibly TRBD1 for D (6 bases). Germline lookup yields CDR1 SEHNR and CDR2 FQNEAQ (reference sequence). This CDR3 comprises 16 residues. Deletions cut 3 bases from V and 1 base from J, with 15 bases between. In DNA, the CDR3 is TGTGCCAGCAGCTTTAGCGGGGGGCAGGGGAACACTGAAGCTTTCTTT. It encodes CASSFSGGQGNTEAFF.

This chain connects TRBV3-1 (or the pseudogene TRBV3-2) to TRBJ2-7; 11 nucleotides align to TRBD1. The V gene end was trimmed by 4 bases and the J gene end by 3 bases; junction bases not matched to a gene: 2. The CDR3 spans 14 residues. Germline CDR1 is LGHDT and CDR2 is YNNKEL (reference sequence). CDR3 nucleotide sequence: TGTGCCAGCAGCCCGGGACAGGGGGTCTACGAGCAGTACTTC. Protein sequence: CASSPGQGVYEQYF.